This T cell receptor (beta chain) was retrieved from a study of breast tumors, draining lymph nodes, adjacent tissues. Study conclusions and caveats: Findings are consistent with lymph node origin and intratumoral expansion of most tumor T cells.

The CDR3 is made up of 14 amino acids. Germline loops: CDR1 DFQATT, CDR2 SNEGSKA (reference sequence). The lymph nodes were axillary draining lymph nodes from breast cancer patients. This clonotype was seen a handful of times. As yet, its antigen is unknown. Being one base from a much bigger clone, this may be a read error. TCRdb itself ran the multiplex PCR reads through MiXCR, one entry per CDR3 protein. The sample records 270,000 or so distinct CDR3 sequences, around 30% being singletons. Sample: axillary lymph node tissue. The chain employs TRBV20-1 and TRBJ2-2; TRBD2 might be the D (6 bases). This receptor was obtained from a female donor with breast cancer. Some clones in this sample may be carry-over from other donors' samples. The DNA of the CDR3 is TGCAGTGCTAGTGCGGGCGCCGGCACCGGGGGGCTGTTTTTT. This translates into CSASAGAGTGGLFF.